These 25 T cell receptor beta chains share one sample of origin, sequenced in a study of blood T cell repertoires in COVID-19. Sequencing was performed with immunoSEQ multiplex PCR; in TCRdb, only in-frame clones are kept and a portion is missing. The top ten clones hold about 16% of a sample with about 100,000 clones, about 90% of them seen once. The source material was peripheral blood. These receptor sequences come from a man in his fifties or sixties with acute or convalescent COVID-19.

The CDR3 nucleotides are TGCGCCAGCAGGCAAGACGGACAGGGAAATAATTCACCCCTCCACTTT. It translates to CASRQDGQGNNSPLHF. The chain uses TRBV10-2 and TRBJ1-6; 8 nucleotides match TRBD1. In germline, CDR1 is WSHSY, CDR2 SAAADI. This CDR3 is 16 amino acids long. J lost 5 bases, V lost 6 bases, and 9 bases had no gene match.

The chain links TRBV21-1 to TRBJ2-4; the table calls TRBD2, which could not be checked here. TRBV21-1 is classified as a pseudogene. The CDR3 loop spans 19 amino acids. The CDR3 bases are TGTGCCAGCAGCAAAGTGGGTGAAGCGGACTCTGAAGCCAAAAACATTCAGTACTTC. It yields the protein CASSKVGEADSEAKNIQYF.

V and J are TRBV9 and TRBJ2-5; 12 positions match TRBD1. V lost 3 bases, J lost 4 bases, and 4 bases stayed unmatched. The germline CDR1 and CDR2 sequences are SGDLS and YYNGEE. The CDR3 has 15 residues. The CDR3 is CASSGGQGAGETQYF. The CDR3 DNA is TGTGCCAGCAGCGGGGGACAGGGGGCAGGAGAGACCCAGTACTTC. The entire variable domain, with the rest obtained from reference TRBV9 and TRBJ2-5, is as follows: DSGVTQTPKHLITATGQRVTLRCSPRSGDLSVYWYQQSLDQGLQFLIQYYNGEERAKGNILERFSAQQFPDLHSELNLSSLELGDSALYFCASSGGQGAGETQYFGPGTRLLVL.

This sequence joins TRBV25-1 and TRBJ1-6, with D perhaps matching TRBD1 (6 bases). The CDR3 length is 15 residues. V was shortened by 1 base and J by 8 bases, with 12 bases between the two germline ends. Germline values: CDR1 MGHDK, CDR2 SYGVNS. The CDR3 nucleotides read TGTGCCAGCAGTGAATTGGGGGCTATTGATTCACCCCTCCACTTT. This sequence encodes CASSELGAIDSPLHF. Filled out from reference TRBV25-1 and TRBJ1-6, the complete variable domain reads EADIYQTPRYLVIGTGKKITLECSQTMGHDKMYWYQQDPGMELHLIHYSYGVNSTEKGDLSSESTVSRIRTEHFPLTLESARPSHTSQYLCASSELGAIDSPLHFGNGTRLTVT.

The CDR3 reads CASSSPRRKTDTQYF. CDR3 coding DNA: TGTGCCAGCAGTTCCCCTAGACGGAAGACAGATACGCAGTATTTT. The chain joins TRBV6-5 to TRBJ2-3; D call uncertain. The CDR3 has 15 amino acids. The germline V and J ends were trimmed by 4 bases and 3 bases, with 14 bases remaining between them. CDR1 is MNHEY, CDR2 SVGAGI, per germline.

This rearrangement joins TRBV10-3 to TRBJ2-1, with 8 positions matching TRBD1. There are 15 residues in the CDR3. V shed 10 bases and J 3 bases; nucleotides not matched to a gene: 11. The germline V gene encodes CDR1 ENHRY and CDR2 SYGVKD. CDR3 bases: TGTGCCACCCGCCCGGCAGGGGGCTACTACAATGAGCAGTTCTTC. Its protein is CATRPAGGYYNEQFF.

This sequence joins TRBV18 and TRBJ2-7; D may be TRBD1 (6 bases). CDR3 size: 16 residues. Germline loops: CDR1 KGHSH, CDR2 LQKENI. Trimming pared 3 bases from V and 3 bases from J, leaving 18 bases between. The CDR3 sequence is CASSPLMWDTLYEQYF. The CDR3 DNA is TGTGCCAGCTCACCTCTCATGTGGGACACCCTCTACGAGCAGTACTTC.

The V and J genes are TRBV25-1 and TRBJ2-7; TRBD2 matches at 8 bases. The CDR3 totals 13 residues. Germline assignment: CDR1 MGHDK and CDR2 SYGVNS. The V segment lost 8 bases and the J segment 1 base; nucleotides outside the gene matches: 4. CDR3 region: CASHRGGSYEQYF. The CDR3, as DNA: TGTGCCAGCCATCGGGGGGGATCCTACGAGCAGTACTTC.

The V call is TRBV5-6, the J call TRBJ2-4, with TRBD2 as a possible D gene (6 bases). The CDR3 extends over 13 amino acids. With 4 bases removed from V and 9 bases from J, the gap between germline ends came to 14 bases. Per germline, CDR1 SGHDT and CDR2 YYEEEE. The CDR3 bases are TGTGCCAGCAGCCCCCGGGCGGGGACCATTCAGTACTTC. It is translated as CASSPRAGTIQYF.

V usage is TRBV27 and J usage is TRBJ2-7; possibly TRBD2 for D (6 bases). Trimming stripped 6 bases from V and 7 bases from J, with 13 bases between. There are 12 residues in the CDR3. From germline, CDR1 is MNHEY and CDR2 SMNVEV (reference sequence). This chain's CDR3 is CASRARGREQYF. For the CDR3, the DNA is TGTGCCAGCAGAGCACGGGGGAGGGAGCAGTACTTC.

V is TRBV6-1 and J is TRBJ1-3; perhaps TRBD1 as D (5 bases). V shed 3 bases and J shed 0 bases, with 12 bases lying between them. The length of the CDR3 is 16 residues. From germline, CDR1 is MNHNS and CDR2 SASEGT. The CDR3 DNA reads as TGTGCCAGCAGTGAGAGACAGACCCGCTCTGGAAACACCATATATTTT. It codes for CASSERQTRSGNTIYF.

This clone was counted a few times. The V and J genes are TRBV6-1 and TRBJ2-6; D uncertain. V shed 3 bases and J shed 4 bases, with 16 bases lying between them. Per the germline V gene, CDR1 is MNHNS and CDR2 is SASEGT. The CDR3 contains 17 residues. This chain's CDR3 is CASSDLAASSGANVLTF. CDR3 DNA: TGTGCCAGCAGTGATCTTGCCGCGAGTAGCGGGGCCAACGTCCTGACTTTC.

The chain carries TRBV5-1 and TRBJ1-6; D is undetermined. The CDR3 runs to 14 residues. The V and J ends lost 0 bases and 7 bases respectively, with 8 bases between them. Per germline, CDR1 SGHRS and CDR2 YFSETQ. CDR3: CASSLEWANSPLHF. The CDR3 DNA is TGCGCCAGCAGCTTGGAATGGGCGAATTCACCCCTCCACTTT.

This clone was seen a few times. Other DNA sequences in this sample translate to the same CDR3. The chain is built from TRBV19 and TRBJ2-7; tentative D call: TRBD2 (6 bases). V dropped 1 base and J dropped 0 bases, with 7 bases sitting between them. Looked up from germline, CDR1 is LNHDA and CDR2 is SQIVND (reference sequence). The CDR3 covers 14 residues. In nucleotides, the CDR3 is TGTGCCAGTAGTATAGCGGGGGACTCCTACGAGCAGTACTTC. Translated: CASSIAGDSYEQYF.

The chain couples TRBV10-3 to TRBJ1-2, with 8 bases identical to TRBD1. The J segment lost 5 bases and the V segment lost 2 bases, leaving 1 base of the junction unmatched. There are 13 residues in the CDR3. Germline V gene sequence: CDR1 ENHRY, CDR2 SYGVKD. DNA for the CDR3: TGTGCCATCAGTGAGAACAGGGGGTATGGCTACACCTTC. Protein sequence: CAISENRGYGYTF.

The chain couples TRBV5-4 to TRBJ2-7; D is possibly TRBD2 (7 bases). Per the germline V gene, CDR1 is SGHNT and CDR2 is YYREEE (reference sequence). Trimming pared 4 bases from V and 6 bases from J, leaving 17 bases between. The CDR3 covers 14 residues. CDR3 loop: CASSTSRGGREQYF. CDR3 bases: TGTGCCAGCAGCACATCCAGGGGAGGGCGCGAGCAGTACTTC. The whole variable domain, filled in from reference TRBV5-4 and TRBJ2-7, reads ETGVTQSPTHLIKTRGQQVTLRCSSQSGHNTVSWYQQALGQGPQFIFQYYREEENGRGNFPPRFSGLQFPNYSSELNVNALELDDSALYLCASSTSRGGREQYFGPGTRLTVT.

The chain recombines TRBV5-1 with TRBJ1-4, with D tentatively TRBD1 (5 bases). Trimming took 1 base from V and 3 from J, leaving 10 bases between them. The germline gives CDR1 SGHRS, CDR2 YFSETQ. The CDR3 has 15 residues. CDR3 DNA sequence: TGCGCCAGCAGCTTGTTAGGGGTTGCTAATGAAAAACTGTTTTTT. Protein: CASSLLGVANEKLFF.

The chain combines TRBV4-1 with TRBJ2-1, with TRBD1 matching over 7 bases. CDR3 length equals 16 residues. The junction had 10 bases not matched to a gene; V was cut back by 8 bases and J by 0 bases. Germline V lookup: CDR1 MGHRA, CDR2 YSYEKL. The CDR3 DNA reads TGCGCCAGCTCCCCAACAGGGGTGAGCTCCTACAATGAGCAGTTCTTC. This sequence encodes CASSPTGVSSYNEQFF.

This rearrangement joins TRBV27 to TRBJ2-7; TRBD1 matches 8 bases. Germline values: CDR1 MNHEY, CDR2 SMNVEV (reference sequence). The CDR3 contains 14 residues. Losses at the gene ends were 6 bases for V and 2 bases for J; bases not matched to a gene: 6. The CDR3 protein is CASRKTGVTYEQYF. DNA for the CDR3: TGTGCCAGCAGGAAGACAGGGGTGACCTACGAGCAGTACTTC.

The rearrangement uses TRBV6-5 and TRBJ2-7, with 9 bases identical to TRBD2. CDR3 size: 15 residues. Germline lookup yields CDR1 MNHEY and CDR2 SVGAGI. Unmatched junction bases numbered 12, after V lost 6 bases and J lost 6 bases. The DNA for the CDR3 is TGTGCCAGCAGGGCCTCCGGGACTAGCTCTAGCGAGCAGTACTTC. It yields the protein CASRASGTSSSEQYF.

This clone was recorded a few times. The genes are TRBV2 and TRBJ2-1; D call uncertain. V gave up 9 bases and J gave up 4 bases, with 13 bases separating them. CDR1 and CDR2 from the germline V gene are SNHLY and FYNNEI. The CDR3 sequence is 13 residues long. CDR3 loop: CASNGNGYNEQFF. The CDR3 nucleotides are TGTGCCAGTAACGGAAACGGGTACAATGAGCAGTTCTTC. The complete variable domain, with remaining parts taken from reference TRBV2 and TRBJ2-1, reads EPEVTQTPSHQVTQMGQEVILRCVPISNHLYFYWYRQILGQKVEFLVSFYNNEISEKSEIFDDQFSVERPDGSNFTLKIRSTKLEDSAMYFCASNGNGYNEQFFGPGTRLTVL.

CDR3 loop: CASSLGRTVNSPLHF. The CDR3 nucleotides are TGCGCCAGCAGCTTGGGGCGGACAGTTAATTCACCCCTCCACTTT. V usage is TRBV5-1 and J usage is TRBJ1-6; D is perhaps TRBD1 (6 bases). In germline, CDR1 is SGHRS, CDR2 YFSETQ. The CDR3 loop spans 15 amino acids. Trimming shortened V by 0 bases and J by 6 bases, and 10 bases separated the two germline ends.

In this sample, this clone turned up once. The V and J genes are TRBV7-6 and TRBJ1-5; maybe TRBD1 (5 bases). CDR3 length equals 15 residues. The V end lost 5 bases, the J end lost 4 bases, and 15 bases lay between the germline ends. Germline CDR1 and CDR2: SGHVS and FNYEAQ. The chain's CDR3 is CASSPFASGNQPQHF. As DNA, the CDR3 is TGTGCCAGCAGCCCCTTTGCCTCAGGGAATCAGCCCCAGCATTTT. The full variable domain, in which reference TRBV7-6 and TRBJ1-5 provide the parts outside the CDR3, is GAGVSQSPRYKVTKRGQDVALRCDPISGHVSLYWYRQALGQGPEFLTYFNYEAQQDKSGLPNDRFSAERPEGSISTLTIQRTEQRDSAMYRCASSPFASGNQPQHFGDGTRLSIL.

V usage is TRBV7-8 and J usage is TRBJ2-7, with 7 bases that match TRBD1. CDR1 is SGHVS, CDR2 FQNEAQ, per germline. Losses at the gene ends were 3 bases for V and 7 bases for J; bases not matched to a gene: 6. The CDR3 contains 13 residues. The CDR3: CASSFKDRREQYF. The CDR3 nucleotides are TGTGCCAGCAGCTTCAAGGACAGGAGAGAGCAGTACTTC.

The chain carries TRBV6-5 and TRBJ2-3; the match to TRBD1 covers 9 bases. CDR1 and CDR2 from the germline V gene are MNHEY and SVGAGI. J was trimmed by 6 bases and V by 6 bases; bases with no gene match: 7. This CDR3 region has 14 residues. The CDR3 DNA reads as TGTGCCAGCAGGAACAGGGGGCCTGGGGATACGCAGTATTTT. This translates into CASRNRGPGDTQYF.